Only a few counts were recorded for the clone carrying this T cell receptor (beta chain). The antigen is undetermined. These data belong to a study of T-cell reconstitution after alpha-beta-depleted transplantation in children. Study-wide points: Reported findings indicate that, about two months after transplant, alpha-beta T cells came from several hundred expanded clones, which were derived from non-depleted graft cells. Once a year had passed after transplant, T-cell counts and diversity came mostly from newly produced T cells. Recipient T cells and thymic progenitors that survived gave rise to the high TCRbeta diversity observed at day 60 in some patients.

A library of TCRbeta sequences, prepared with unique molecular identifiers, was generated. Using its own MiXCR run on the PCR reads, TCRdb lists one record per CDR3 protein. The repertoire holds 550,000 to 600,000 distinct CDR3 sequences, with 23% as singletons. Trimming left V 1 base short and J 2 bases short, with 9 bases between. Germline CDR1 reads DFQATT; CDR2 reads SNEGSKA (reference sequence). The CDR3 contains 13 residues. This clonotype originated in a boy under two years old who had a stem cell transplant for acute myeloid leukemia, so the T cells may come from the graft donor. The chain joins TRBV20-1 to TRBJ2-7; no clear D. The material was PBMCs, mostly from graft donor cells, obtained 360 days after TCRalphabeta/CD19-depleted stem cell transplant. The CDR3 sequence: CSARVVGAYEQYF. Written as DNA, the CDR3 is TGCAGTGCTAGAGTTGTTGGTGCCTACGAGCAGTACTTC.